The T cell receptor (beta chain) under discussion was sequenced for a study of Tregs in tolerant kidney transplant recipients. Study outcomes and limitations: Tregs expanded with activated donor B cells seemed most donor-specific. In tolerant patients, donor-specific Tregs outgrew total Tregs, suggesting antigen-driven expansion.

Repertoires were generated with immunoSEQ multiplex PCR, while TCRdb's copy carries only in-frame clones and drops some. Its listing shows tens of thousands of clones. As to this clone: Antigen unknown. The CDR3 is cut off 3 residues early in the read; its end comes from the germline J gene.

Trimming cost V 2 bases and J 4 bases, with 8 bases left between them. The V gene's germline CDR1 is KGHSH and CDR2 LQKENI. The CDR3 sequence is 14 residues long. Unstimulated Tregs (CD4+CD25+CD127-) and CD4+CD25- non-Tregs were sorted from PBMCs. The source of this sequence is a human donor who received a combined kidney and bone marrow transplant. The rearrangement uses TRBV18 and TRBJ2-2; maybe TRBD1 (6 bases). The material sequenced was CD4+ T cells from blood, taken before the transplant. Incomplete CDR3 DNA: TGTGCCAGCTCACCAGGGACACGCACCGGGGAG. Translation: CASSPGTRTGE. The full-length CDR3 reads as CASSPGTRTGELFF.